This T cell receptor beta chain is from a study of T-cell reconstitution after alpha-beta-depleted transplantation in children (dated by TCRdb to between 2015 and 2016). About the full investigation: T-cell immune reconstitution after TCRalphabeta/CD19-depleted allogeneic hematopoietic cell transplantation in children was quantitatively tracked in the study by means of TCR repertoire profiling. What the authors observed across the whole study: The high TCRbeta diversity at day 60 in some patients was ascribed to recipient T cells and intrathymic progenitors that had survived conditioning. Over the following months the frequencies of hyperexpanded clones went down, and after one year T-cell counts and TCRbeta diversity were mostly credited to newly produced T cells. Apparently early alphabetaT-cell count recovery about two months after transplant reportedly relied on only several hundred rapidly expanded clones derived from non-depleted graft cells.

The library was made by PCR. The run used an Illumina HiSeq 2500. To normalize quantification of the TCRbeta repertoire, the TCR libraries were built with molecular barcoding that relied on unique molecular identifiers. In-frame beta chains were kept once TCRdb had trimmed the public reads at Q25 with fastp and called clones with MiXCR. Rows with one shared CDR3 protein collapse into an entry with the most common genes and DNA. This sample is represented by around 700,000 distinct CDR3 sequences; around 14% of them were singletons. The leading ten clones occupy roughly 0.84% of the sample. This clonotype appeared a few times. Its antigen remains unidentified. No base-level quality is on record; no much larger clone is a single base apart. The sample's treatment or condition label, in plain terms: allogeneic hematopoietic cell transplantation with graft depleted of TCRalphabeta T cells and CD19 B cells. The transplant recipients were children given TCRalphabeta/CD19-depleted allogeneic hematopoietic cell grafts.

Inclusive of the bounding cysteine and phenylalanine, the CDR3 is 11 residues long. Just CDR3 DNA is preserved here, 33 bases in frame from base 1. The germline V gene specifies SQVTM as CDR1 and ANQGSEA as CDR2. V loses 1 base, J loses 11 bases, and the germline ends lie 11 bases apart. The receptor chain draws on TRBV29-1 and TRBJ1-1; no D gene can be assigned with confidence. This clonotype was sampled from a girl aged 2 to 10 with congenital amegakaryocytic thrombocytopenia, due to receive a stem cell transplant. The sample consisted of PBMCs, taken before TCRalphabeta/CD19-depleted stem cell transplant. The CDR3 protein: CSVEVVQVAFF. The DNA sequence is as follows: TGCAGCGTTGAAGTTGTGCAGGTGGCTTTCTTT.